This TCR beta chain was sequenced during a study of blood T cell repertoires in COVID-19. Study background: The United States, Italy and Spain provided the acute and convalescent COVID-19 samples. PBMCs, B-cell-depleted T cells, or T cells provided the cDNA or gDNA that made up the material.

The CDR3 covers 14 residues. Germline-derived CDR1 and CDR2 are SGHDT and YYEEEE. V gave up 2 bases and J gave up 8 bases, with 13 bases separating them. In the authors' workflow: Quantification of nucleated cells was approximated via reference gene primer amplification. The method was immunoSEQ multiplex PCR; TCRdb's version includes in-frame clones alone and lacks a portion of them. Clone size and V and J calls were adopted from that table, with D and trimming inferred from the DNA. Of about 150,000 clones in the sample, about 90% were seen once. The receptor comes from a man aged 50 to 60 with acute or convalescent COVID-19. The sequenced sample was peripheral blood. This rearrangement joins TRBV5-6 to TRBJ1-4; possibly TRBD1 for D (5 bases). DNA for the CDR3: TGTGCCAGCAGCTTAATAAGGGGAGGAGAAAAACTGTTTTTT. Translating gives CASSLIRGGEKLFF.